A single T cell receptor beta chain is shown here with its context. Its antigen is undetermined. The CDR3 spans 14 residues. Per germline, CDR1 SEHNR and CDR2 FQNEAQ (reference sequence). Trimming took 3 bases from V and 1 from J, leaving 9 bases between them. The data derive from a study of beta chain features in type 1 diabetes. About the study: The study examined 107,917,701 sorted cells across all samples.

Study conclusions and caveats: For Type 1 diabetes patients, all four CD4+ subsets carried TCRB CDR3s that were moderately but significantly shorter. The study found that naive, central memory and Treg TCRB repertoires appeared more similar in patients than in healthy donors.

Expressed TCRB transcripts were sequenced because the entire RNA isolate underwent reverse transcription. Approximately 3.5 million reads per sample on average were obtained from naive, central memory and regulatory T cell samples. This table comes from immunoSEQ multiplex PCR, and its TCRdb copy is limited to in-frame clones, with some not included. The sample lists fewer than 900,000 clones, about a sixth occurring once. The clonotype originates from a woman aged 18-30 years in good health. Sequencing used naive CD4+ T cells from blood. The rearrangement links TRBV7-9 to TRBJ1-1; no firm D call. The CDR3 protein is CASSLISGNTEAFF. The CDR3 region has the DNA TGTGCCAGCAGCTTGATTTCAGGGAACACTGAAGCTTTCTTT.